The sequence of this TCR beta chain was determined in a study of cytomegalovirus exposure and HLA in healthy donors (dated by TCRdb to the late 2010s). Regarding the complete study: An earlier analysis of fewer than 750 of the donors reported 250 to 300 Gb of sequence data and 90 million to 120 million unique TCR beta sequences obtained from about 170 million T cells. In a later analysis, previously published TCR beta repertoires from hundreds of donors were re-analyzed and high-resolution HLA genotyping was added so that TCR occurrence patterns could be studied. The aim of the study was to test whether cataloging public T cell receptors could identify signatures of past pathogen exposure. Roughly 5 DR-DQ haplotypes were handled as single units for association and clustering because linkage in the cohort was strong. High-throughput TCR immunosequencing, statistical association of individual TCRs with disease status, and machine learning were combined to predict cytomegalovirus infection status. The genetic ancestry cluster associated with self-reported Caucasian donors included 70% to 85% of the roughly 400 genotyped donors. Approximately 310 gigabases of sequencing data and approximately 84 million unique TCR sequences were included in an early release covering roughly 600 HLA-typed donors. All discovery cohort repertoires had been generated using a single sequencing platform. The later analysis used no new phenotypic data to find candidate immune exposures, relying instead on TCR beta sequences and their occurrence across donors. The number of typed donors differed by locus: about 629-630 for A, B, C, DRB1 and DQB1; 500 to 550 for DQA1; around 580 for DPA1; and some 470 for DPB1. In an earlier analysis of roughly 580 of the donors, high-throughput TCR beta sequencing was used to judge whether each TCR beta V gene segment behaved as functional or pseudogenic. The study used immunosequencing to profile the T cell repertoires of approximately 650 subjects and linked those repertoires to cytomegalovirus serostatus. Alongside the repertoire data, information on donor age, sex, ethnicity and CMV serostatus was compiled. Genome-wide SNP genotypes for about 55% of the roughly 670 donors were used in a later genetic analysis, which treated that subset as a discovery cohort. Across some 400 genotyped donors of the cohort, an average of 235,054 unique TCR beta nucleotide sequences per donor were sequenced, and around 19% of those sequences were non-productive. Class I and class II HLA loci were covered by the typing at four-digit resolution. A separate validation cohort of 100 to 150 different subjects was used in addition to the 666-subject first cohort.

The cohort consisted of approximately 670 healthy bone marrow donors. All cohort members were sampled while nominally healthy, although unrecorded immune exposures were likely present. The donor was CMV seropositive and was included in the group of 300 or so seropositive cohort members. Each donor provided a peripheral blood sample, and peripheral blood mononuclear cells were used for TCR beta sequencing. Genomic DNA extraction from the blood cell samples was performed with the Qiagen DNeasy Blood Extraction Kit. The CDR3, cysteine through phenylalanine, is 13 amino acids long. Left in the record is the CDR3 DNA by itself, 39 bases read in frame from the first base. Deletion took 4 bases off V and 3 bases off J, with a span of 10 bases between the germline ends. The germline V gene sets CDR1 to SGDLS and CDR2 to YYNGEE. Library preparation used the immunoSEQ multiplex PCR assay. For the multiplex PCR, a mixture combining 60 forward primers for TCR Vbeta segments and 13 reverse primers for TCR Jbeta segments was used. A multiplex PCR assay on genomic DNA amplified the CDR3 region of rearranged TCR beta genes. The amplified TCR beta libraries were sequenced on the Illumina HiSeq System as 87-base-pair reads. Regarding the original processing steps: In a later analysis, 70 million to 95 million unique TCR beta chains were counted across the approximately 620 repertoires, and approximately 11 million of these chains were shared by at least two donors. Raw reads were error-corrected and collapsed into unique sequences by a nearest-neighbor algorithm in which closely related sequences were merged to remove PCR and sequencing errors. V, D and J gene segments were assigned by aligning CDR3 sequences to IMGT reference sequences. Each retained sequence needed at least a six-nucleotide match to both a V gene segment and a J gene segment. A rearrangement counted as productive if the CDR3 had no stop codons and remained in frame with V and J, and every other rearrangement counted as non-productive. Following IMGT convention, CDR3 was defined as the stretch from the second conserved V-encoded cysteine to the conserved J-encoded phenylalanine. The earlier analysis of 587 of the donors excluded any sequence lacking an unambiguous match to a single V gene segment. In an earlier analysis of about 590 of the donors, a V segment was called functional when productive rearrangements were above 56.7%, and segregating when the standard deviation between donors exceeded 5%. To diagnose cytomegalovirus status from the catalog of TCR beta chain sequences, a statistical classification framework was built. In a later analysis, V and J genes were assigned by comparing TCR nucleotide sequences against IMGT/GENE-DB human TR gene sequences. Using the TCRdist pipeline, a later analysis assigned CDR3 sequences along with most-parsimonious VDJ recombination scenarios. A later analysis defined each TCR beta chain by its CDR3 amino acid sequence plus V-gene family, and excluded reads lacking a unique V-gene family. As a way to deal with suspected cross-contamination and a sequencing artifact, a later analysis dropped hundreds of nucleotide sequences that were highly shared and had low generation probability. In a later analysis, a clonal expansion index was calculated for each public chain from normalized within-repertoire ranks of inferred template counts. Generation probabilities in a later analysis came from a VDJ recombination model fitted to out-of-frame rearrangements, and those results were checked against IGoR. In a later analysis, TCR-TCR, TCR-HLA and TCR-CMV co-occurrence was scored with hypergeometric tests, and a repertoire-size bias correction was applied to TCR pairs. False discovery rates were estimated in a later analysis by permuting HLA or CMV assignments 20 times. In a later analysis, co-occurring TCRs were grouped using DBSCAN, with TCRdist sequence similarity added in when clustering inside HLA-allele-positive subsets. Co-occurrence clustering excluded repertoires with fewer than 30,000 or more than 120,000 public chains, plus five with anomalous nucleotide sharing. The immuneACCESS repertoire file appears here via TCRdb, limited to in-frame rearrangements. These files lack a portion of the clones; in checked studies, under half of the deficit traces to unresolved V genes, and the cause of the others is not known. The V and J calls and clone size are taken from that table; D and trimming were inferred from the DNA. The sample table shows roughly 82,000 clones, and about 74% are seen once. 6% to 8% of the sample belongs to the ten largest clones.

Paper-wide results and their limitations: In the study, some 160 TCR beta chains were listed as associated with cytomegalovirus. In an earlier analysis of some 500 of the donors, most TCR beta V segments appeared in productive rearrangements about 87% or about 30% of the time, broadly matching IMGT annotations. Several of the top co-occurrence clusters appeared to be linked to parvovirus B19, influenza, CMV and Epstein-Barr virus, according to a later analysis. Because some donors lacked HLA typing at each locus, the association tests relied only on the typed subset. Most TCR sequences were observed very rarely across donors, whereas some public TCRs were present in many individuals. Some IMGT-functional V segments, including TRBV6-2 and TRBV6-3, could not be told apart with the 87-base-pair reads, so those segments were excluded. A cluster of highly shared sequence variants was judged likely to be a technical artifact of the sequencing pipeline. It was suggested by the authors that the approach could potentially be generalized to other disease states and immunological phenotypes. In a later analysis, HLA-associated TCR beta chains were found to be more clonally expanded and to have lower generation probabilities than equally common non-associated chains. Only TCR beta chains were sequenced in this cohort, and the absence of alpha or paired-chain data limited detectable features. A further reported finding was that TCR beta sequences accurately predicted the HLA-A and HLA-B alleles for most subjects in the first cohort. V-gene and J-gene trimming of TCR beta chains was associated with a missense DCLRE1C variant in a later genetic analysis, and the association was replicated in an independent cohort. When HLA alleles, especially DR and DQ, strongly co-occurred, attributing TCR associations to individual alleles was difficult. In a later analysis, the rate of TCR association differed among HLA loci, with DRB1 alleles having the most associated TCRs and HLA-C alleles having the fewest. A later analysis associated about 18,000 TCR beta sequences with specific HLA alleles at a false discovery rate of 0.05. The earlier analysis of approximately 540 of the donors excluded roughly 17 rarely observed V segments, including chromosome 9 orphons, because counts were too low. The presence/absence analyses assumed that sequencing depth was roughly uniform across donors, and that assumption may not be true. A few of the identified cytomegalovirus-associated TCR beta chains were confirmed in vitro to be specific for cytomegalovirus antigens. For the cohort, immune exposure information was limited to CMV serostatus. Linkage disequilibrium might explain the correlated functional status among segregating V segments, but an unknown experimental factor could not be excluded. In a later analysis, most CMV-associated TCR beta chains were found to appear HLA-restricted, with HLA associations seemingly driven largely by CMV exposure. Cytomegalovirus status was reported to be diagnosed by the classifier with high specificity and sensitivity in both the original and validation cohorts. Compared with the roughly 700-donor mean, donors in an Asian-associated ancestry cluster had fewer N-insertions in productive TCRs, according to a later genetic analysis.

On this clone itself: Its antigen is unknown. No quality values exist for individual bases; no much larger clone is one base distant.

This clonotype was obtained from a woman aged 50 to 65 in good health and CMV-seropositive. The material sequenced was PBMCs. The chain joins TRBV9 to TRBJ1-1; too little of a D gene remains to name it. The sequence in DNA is TGTGCCAGCAGCTCCCCGGCGGACACTGAAGCTTTCTTT. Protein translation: CASSSPADTEAFF.